A selection of T cell receptor beta chains follows, all from one sample in a study of T-cell memory formation after mild COVID-19. Via MiXCR, TCRdb re-called the 5' RACE reads, giving one row per CDR3 protein. The sample holds hundreds of thousands of distinct CDR3 sequences, approximately 18% seen once. The source material was PBMCs or a T cell subset sorted from them (not recorded which). The receptors here all came from a man aged 18 to 30 who had mild COVID-19 (a few samples of this study predate the infection). Cell type and time point are not known. Both conserved end residues are part of each CDR3. The D gene is left open where the match is weak. Only some rows state a clone size, as once, few, many or a class for expanded clones.

D | J | V | size | DNA | CDR3
TRBD1 | TRBJ1-4 | TRBV4-3 | - | TGCGCCAGCAGCCAAGGGACAGGGGCAATCGAAAAACTGTTTTTT | CASSQGTGAIEKLFF
- | TRBJ2-3 | TRBV7-6 | - | TGTGCCAGCAGCAACGGGGTTAGTGGGACCACAGATACGCAGTATTTT | CASSNGVSGTTDTQYF
- | TRBJ2-1 | TRBV29-1 | - | TGCAGCGGCAATAGCGGATTCTACAATGAGCAGTTCTTC | CSGNSGFYNEQFF
- | TRBJ2-1 | TRBV5-1 | - | TGCGCCAGCAGCTTGGACCAGGGGAGGAATGAGCAGTTCTTC | CASSLDQGRNEQFF
- | TRBJ1-5 | TRBV7-9 | - | TGTGCCAGCAGCCCGGACAGTGGCAATCAGCCCCAGCATTTT | CASSPDSGNQPQHF
- | TRBJ1-1 | TRBV29-1 | - | TGCAGCGTGCGCGGAATGAACACTGAAGCTTTCTTT | CSVRGMNTEAFF
TRBD1 | TRBJ1-1 | TRBV5-1 | many | TGTGCCAGCAGCCCCGGGACAGCGAACACTGAAGCTTTCTTT | CASSPGTANTEAFF
- | TRBJ2-7 | TRBV20-1 | - | TGCAGTGCCGCCCGACAGGGCGGGAGCTACGAGCAGTACTTC | CSAARQGGSYEQYF
TRBD2 | TRBJ2-3 | TRBV12-3/TRBV12-4 | few | TGTGCCAGCAGACAAGCGGGGGGGGTTAACACAGATACGCAGTATTTT | CASRQAGGVNTDTQYF
- | TRBJ1-2 | TRBV6-5 | - | TGTGCCAGCAGTCGGGACAATAACTATGGCTACACCTTC | CASSRDNNYGYTF
TRBD1 | TRBJ1-5 | TRBV12-3/TRBV12-4 | - | TGTGCCAGCAGCTTAACAGGGGTGCCAAATCAGCCCCAGCATTTT | CASSLTGVPNQPQHF
TRBD1 | TRBJ1-5 | TRBV24-1 | - | TGTGCCACAGGGGACAGGGAGTATCAGCCCCAGCATTTT | CATGDREYQPQHF
TRBD2 | TRBJ2-7 | TRBV7-2 | - | TGTGCCAGCAGCTTCCCGCTAGCGGGGGTGAACGAGCAGTACTTC | CASSFPLAGVNEQYF
- | TRBJ1-3 | TRBV10-1 | few | TGCGCCAGCAGTGTTGGAGGCCACTACTCTGGAAACACCATATATTTT | CASSVGGHYSGNTIYF
- | TRBJ2-3 | TRBV7-2 | many | TGTGCCAGCAGCACAAGGGCGAGCACAGATACGCAGTATTTT | CASSTRASTDTQYF
TRBD1 | TRBJ2-5 | TRBV4-2 | many | TGTGCCAGCGCCCAGGGACAGAGGGGGGAGACCCAGTACTTC | CASAQGQRGETQYF
- | TRBJ2-1 | TRBV20-1 | few | TGCAGTGCTAGCACCCCGGGGAGCGGTAATTACAATGAGCAGTTCTTC | CSASTPGSGNYNEQFF
- | TRBJ2-7 | TRBV7-3 | - | TGTGCCAGCAGCCGAGGGCCGCCAGACTACGAGCAGTACTTC | CASSRGPPDYEQYF
- | TRBJ2-3 | TRBV7-2 | few | TGTGCCAGCAGCCCGAATGCGGCAGATACGCAGTATTTT | CASSPNAADTQYF
- | TRBJ1-6 | TRBV12-3/TRBV12-4 | - | TGTGCCAGCAGTTTTAGGGGCGTAAACAGCTCCTATAATTCACCCCTCCACTTT | CASSFRGVNSSYNSPLHF
- | TRBJ2-2 | TRBV5-4 | many | TGTGCCAGCAGCCCAGGGGTGGCTACCGGGGAGCTGTTTTTT | CASSPGVATGELFF
- | TRBJ2-1 | TRBV7-9 | many | TGTGCCAGCAGCTTGCAGGGTGATGAGCAGTTCTTC | CASSLQGDEQFF
- | TRBJ2-1 | TRBV6-1 | - | TGTGCCAGCAGATTCCTGGGAGGATCCTACAATGAGCAGTTCTTC | CASRFLGGSYNEQFF
- | TRBJ2-2 | TRBV7-8 | - | TGTGCCAGCAGCGCCGGGTTGTCCGGGGAGCTGTTTTTT | CASSAGLSGELFF
- | TRBJ2-4 | TRBV5-1 | - | TGCGCCAGCAGCTCTCTAGCACTATCGGGGAAAAACATTCAGTACTTC | CASSSLALSGKNIQYF
- | TRBJ1-2 | TRBV20-1 | - | TGCAGTGCTGGAGGCGGGTCTAACTATGGCTACACCTTC | CSAGGGSNYGYTF
TRBD2 | TRBJ2-7 | TRBV7-2 | - | TGTGCCAGCAGGAGGACCGGGACTAGCGGGGGGACGGCCTCCTACGAGCAGTACTTC | CASRRTGTSGGTASYEQYF
- | TRBJ1-3 | TRBV5-6 | - | TGTGCCAGCAGCTCCGTCGGGGCTACCTATAGGTCTGGAAACACCATATATTTT | CASSSVGATYRSGNTIYF
TRBD1 | TRBJ2-1 | TRBV7-2 | - | TGTGCCAGCAGCTCCCGCCGGCGGGCGGTACAGGGGGAGCAGTTCTTC | CASSSRRRAVQGEQFF
- | TRBJ1-6 | TRBV9 | few | TGTGCCAGCGGAGAGTTTGATTCACCCCTCCACTTT | CASGEFDSPLHF
TRBD1 | TRBJ1-5 | TRBV5-6 | once | TGTGCCAGCAGTCGGAGGACAGGGGGCTATCAGCCCCATCATTTT | CASSRRTGGYQPHHF
- | TRBJ2-1 | TRBV12-3/TRBV12-4 | few | TGTGCCAGCATCCCGGACTCGAGACGGGGTGAGCAGTTCTTC | CASIPDSRRGEQFF
- | TRBJ2-7 | TRBV20-1 | few | TGCAGTGCTAGAGATCAGAAAACAGGGAGCGAGCAGTACTTC | CSARDQKTGSEQYF
- | TRBJ2-4 | TRBV12-3/TRBV12-4 | - | TGTGCCAGCAGCCCCCGTGACGGGAAAAACATTCAGTACTTC | CASSPRDGKNIQYF
- | TRBJ1-5 | TRBV4-1 | few | TGCGCCAGCAGCCAAGATCAATTAGGTCAGCCCCAGCATTTT | CASSQDQLGQPQHF
TRBD2 | TRBJ2-1 | TRBV7-3 | few | TGTGCCAGCAGATCGGGACTAGCATTGGATGAGCAGTTCTTC | CASRSGLALDEQFF
TRBD2 | TRBJ2-1 | TRBV23-1 | many | TGCGCCAGCAGTCAACCGCTGGCGGGGGGTTCCTACAATGAGCAGTTCTTC | CASSQPLAGGSYNEQFF
- | TRBJ1-1 | TRBV25-1 | few | TGTGCCAGCAAGTTCGGGGGGACTGAAGCTTTCTTT | CASKFGGTEAFF
- | TRBJ1-2 | TRBV12-3/TRBV12-4 | many | TGTGCCAGCAGCCACCAATGGGGGCATTTCGGCTACACCTTC | CASSHQWGHFGYTF
- | TRBJ2-1 | TRBV7-9 | - | TGTGCCAGCAGCTTAGCGGATGGTGGACTCCCCTTTATTGATGAGCAGTTCTTC | CASSLADGGLPFIDEQFF
- | TRBJ1-5 | TRBV5-1 | - | TGCGCCAGCAGTCAAGGTTGGGGCAATCAGCCCCAGCATTTT | CASSQGWGNQPQHF
TRBD2 | TRBJ2-3 | TRBV15 | - | TGTGCCACCAGCAGAGACGGGGAGGGCGATACGCAGTATTTT | CATSRDGEGDTQYF
- | TRBJ2-7 | TRBV7-8 | - | TGTGCCAGCAGCCCGCCCAGCGGTGGCGAGCAGTACTTC | CASSPPSGGEQYF
- | TRBJ2-5 | TRBV24-1 | few | TGTGCCACCAGTTTCCAAGAGACCCAGTACTTC | CATSFQETQYF
TRBD2 | TRBJ2-5 | TRBV11-2 | few | TGTGCCAGTAAACGGGGGGTGGAGGAGACCCAGTACTTC | CASKRGVEETQYF
TRBD1 | TRBJ1-5 | TRBV20-1 | few | TGCAGTGCTAGAGATAGGACAGGTAATCAGCCCCAGCATTTT | CSARDRTGNQPQHF
- | TRBJ2-2 | TRBV4-3 | - | TGCGCCAGCAGCCAAGATGTGTGGAACACCGGGGAGCTGTTTTTT | CASSQDVWNTGELFF
- | TRBJ1-5 | TRBV6-2/TRBV6-3 | few | TGTGCCAGCAGTTACAGCCCGACAGAGCATCAGCCCCAGCATTTT | CASSYSPTEHQPQHF
TRBD1 | TRBJ2-5 | TRBV5-1 | many | TGCGCCAGCGCCCGACAGGGGCAAGAGACCCAGTACTTC | CASARQGQETQYF
TRBD2 | TRBJ2-3 | TRBV11-2 | - | TGTGCCAGCAGCGCCGGACTAGCACGGGGGGGTCCAGATACGCAGTATTTT | CASSAGLARGGPDTQYF
TRBD1 | TRBJ2-2 | TRBV5-1 | many | TGCGCCAGCAGCCCAGGGACAGGGCCGTTTACCGGGGAGCTGTTTTTT | CASSPGTGPFTGELFF